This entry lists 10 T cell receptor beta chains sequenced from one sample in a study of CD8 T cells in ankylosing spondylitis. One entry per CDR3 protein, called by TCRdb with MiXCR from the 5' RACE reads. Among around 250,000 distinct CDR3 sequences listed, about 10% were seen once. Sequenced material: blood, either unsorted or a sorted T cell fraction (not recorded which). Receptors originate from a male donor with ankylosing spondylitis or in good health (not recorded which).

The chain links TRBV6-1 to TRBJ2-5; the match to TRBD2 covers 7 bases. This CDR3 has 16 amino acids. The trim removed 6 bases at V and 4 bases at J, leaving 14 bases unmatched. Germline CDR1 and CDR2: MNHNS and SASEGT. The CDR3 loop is CASSRPGGVSGETQYF. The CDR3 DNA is TGTGCCAGCAGCCGCCCGGGGGGAGTTTCTGGAGAGACCCAGTACTTC.

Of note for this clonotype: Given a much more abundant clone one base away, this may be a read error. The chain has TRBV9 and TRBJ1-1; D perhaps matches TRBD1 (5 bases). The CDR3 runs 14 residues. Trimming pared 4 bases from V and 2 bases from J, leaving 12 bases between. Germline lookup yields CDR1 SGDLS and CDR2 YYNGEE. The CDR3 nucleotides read TGTGCCAGCAGCAACAGGAGACATAACACTGAAGCTTTCTTT. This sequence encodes CASSNRRHNTEAFF.

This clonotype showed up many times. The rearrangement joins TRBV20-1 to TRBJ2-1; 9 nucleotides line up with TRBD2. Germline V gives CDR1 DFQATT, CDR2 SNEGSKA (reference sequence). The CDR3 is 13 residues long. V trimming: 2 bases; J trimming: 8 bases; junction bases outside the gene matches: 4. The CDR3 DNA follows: TGCAGTGCTAGATCCGGGACTAGCTATGAGCAGTTCTTC. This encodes CSARSGTSYEQFF.

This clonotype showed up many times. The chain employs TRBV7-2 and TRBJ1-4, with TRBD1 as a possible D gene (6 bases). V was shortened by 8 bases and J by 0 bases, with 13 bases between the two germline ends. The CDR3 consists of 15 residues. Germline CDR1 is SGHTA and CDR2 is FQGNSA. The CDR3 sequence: CASSPRTATNEKLFF. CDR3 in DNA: TGTGCCAGCTCGCCCCGGACAGCAACTAATGAAAAACTGTTTTTT.

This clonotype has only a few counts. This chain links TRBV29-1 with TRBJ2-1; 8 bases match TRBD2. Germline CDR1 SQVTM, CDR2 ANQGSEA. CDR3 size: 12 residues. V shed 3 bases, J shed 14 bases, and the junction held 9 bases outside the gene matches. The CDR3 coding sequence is TGCAGCGTTGAGGCGGGAGGATCTGTTGAGTTCTTC. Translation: CSVEAGGSVEFF.

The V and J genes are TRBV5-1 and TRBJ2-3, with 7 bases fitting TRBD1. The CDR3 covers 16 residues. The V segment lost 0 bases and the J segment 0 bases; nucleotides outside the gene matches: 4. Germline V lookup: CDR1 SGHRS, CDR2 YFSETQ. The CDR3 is CASSLEGQTSTDTQYF. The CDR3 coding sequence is TGCGCCAGCAGCTTGGAGGGACAGACGAGCACAGATACGCAGTATTTT.

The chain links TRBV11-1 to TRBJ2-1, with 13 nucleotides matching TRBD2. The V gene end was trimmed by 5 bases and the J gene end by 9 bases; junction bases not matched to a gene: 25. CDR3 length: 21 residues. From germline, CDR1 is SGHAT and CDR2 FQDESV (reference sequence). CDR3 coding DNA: TGTGCCAGCAGCCCCACCCGCGGACAGCCAAGGACTAGCGGGAGTCCCCTTGAGCAGTTCTTC. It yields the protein CASSPTRGQPRTSGSPLEQFF.

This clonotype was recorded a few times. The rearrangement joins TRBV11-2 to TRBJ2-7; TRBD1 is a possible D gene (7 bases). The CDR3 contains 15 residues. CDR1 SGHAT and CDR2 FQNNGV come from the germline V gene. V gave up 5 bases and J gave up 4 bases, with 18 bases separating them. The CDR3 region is CASSQSEAGGYEQYF. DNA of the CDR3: TGTGCCAGCAGCCAATCTGAAGCAGGGGGGTACGAGCAGTACTTC.

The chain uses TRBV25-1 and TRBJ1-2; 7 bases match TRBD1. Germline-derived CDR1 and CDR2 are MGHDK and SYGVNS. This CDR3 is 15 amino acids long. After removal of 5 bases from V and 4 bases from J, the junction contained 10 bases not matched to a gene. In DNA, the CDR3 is TGTGCCAGCAGTCCGAACAGGGGATTAGCCTATGGCTACACCTTC. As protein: CASSPNRGLAYGYTF.

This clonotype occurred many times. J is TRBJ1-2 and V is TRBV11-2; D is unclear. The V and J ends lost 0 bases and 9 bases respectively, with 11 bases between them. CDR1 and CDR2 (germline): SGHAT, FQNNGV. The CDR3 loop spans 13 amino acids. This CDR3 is CASSLDLVSRYTF. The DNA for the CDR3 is TGTGCCAGCAGCTTAGACTTAGTCTCTCGCTACACCTTC.